The 3 T cell receptor beta chains presented below share a single source sample, sequenced in a study of cytomegalovirus exposure and HLA in healthy donors. 60 Vbeta and 13 Jbeta primers were used in PCR. TCRdb's copy holds only in-frame clones and misses some; the assay was immunoSEQ multiplex PCR. The repertoire holds around 120,000 clones, roughly 60% seen once, with approximately 11% in the top ten. What was sequenced was PBMCs. The receptors stem from a man in his forties in good health and CMV-seropositive.

This chain uses TRBV28 with TRBJ2-7; possibly TRBD2 for D (6 bases). CDR1 is MDHEN, CDR2 SYDVKM, per germline. Trimming stripped 6 bases from V and 2 bases from J, with 14 bases between. The CDR3 is made up of 14 amino acids. CDR3 sequence reads: CASSRVAAPYEQYF. CDR3 nucleotide sequence: TGTGCCAGCAGCAGAGTAGCGGCACCCTACGAGCAGTACTTC. Combining the CDR3 with reference TRBV28 and TRBJ2-7 gives the whole variable domain DVKVTQSSRYLVKRTGEKVFLECVQDMDHENMFWYRQDPGLGLRLIYFSYDVKMKEKGDIPEGYSVSREKKERFSLILESASTNQTSMYLCASSRVAAPYEQYFGPGTRLTVT.

This clone has more than one count but fewer than ten. The chain has TRBV10-1 and TRBJ1-1, with D possibly TRBD1 on 5 matching bases. V was shortened by 3 bases and J by 1 base, with 6 bases between the two germline ends. This CDR3 is built from 13 residues. Looked up from germline, CDR1 is WNHNN and CDR2 is SYGVQD (reference sequence). CDR3 nucleotides: TGCGCCAGCAGTGATGGACAGAACACTGAAGCTTTCTTT. Its translation: CASSDGQNTEAFF.

V gene TRBV6-4 combines with J gene TRBJ1-3; a possible D gene is TRBD1 (6 bases). V lost 9 bases to trimming and J lost 3 bases, with 15 bases between them. Germline V gene sequence: CDR1 MRHNA, CDR2 SNTAGT. The CDR3 is 14 amino acids. This CDR3 reads CASYYRDGGNTIYF. Here the CDR3 DNA reads TGTGCCAGTTATTACAGGGACGGTGGAAACACCATATATTTT.